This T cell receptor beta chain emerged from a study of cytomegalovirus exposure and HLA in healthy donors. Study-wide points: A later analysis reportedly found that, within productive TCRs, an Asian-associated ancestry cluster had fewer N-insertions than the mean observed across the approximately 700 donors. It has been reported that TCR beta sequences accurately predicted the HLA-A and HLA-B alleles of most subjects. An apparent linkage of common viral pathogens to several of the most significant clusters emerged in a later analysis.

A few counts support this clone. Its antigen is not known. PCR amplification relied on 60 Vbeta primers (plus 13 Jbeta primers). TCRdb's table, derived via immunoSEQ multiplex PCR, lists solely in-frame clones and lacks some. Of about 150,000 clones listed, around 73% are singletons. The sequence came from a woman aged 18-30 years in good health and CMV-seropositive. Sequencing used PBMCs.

CDR3 DNA: TGTGCCAGTAGCCGAAATGGGGGGACGGATGAAAAACTGTTTTTT. Its protein product is CASSRNGGTDEKLFF. J is TRBJ1-4 and V is TRBV19; the D gene is possibly TRBD1 (5 bases). The CDR3 consists of 15 residues. Trimming stripped 6 bases from V and 6 bases from J, with 17 bases between. The germline gives CDR1 LNHDA, CDR2 SQIVND (reference sequence).